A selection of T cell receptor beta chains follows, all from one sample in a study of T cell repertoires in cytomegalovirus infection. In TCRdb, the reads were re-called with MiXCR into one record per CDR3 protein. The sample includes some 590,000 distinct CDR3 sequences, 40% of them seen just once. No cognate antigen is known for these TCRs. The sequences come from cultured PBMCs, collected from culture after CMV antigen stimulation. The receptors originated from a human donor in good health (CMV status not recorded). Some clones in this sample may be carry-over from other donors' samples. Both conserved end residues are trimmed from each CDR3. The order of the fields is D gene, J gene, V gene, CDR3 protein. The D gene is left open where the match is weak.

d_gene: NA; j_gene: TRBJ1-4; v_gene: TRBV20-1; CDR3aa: SASPPGGEKLF
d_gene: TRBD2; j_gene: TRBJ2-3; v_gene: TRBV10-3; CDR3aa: AISEGRRGETDTQY
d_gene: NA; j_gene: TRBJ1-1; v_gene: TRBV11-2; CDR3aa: ASSYTDTEAF
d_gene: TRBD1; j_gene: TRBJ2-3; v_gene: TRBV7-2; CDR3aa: ASSPQGAPTDTQY
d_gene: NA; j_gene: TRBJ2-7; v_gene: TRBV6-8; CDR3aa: ASSRREVNEQY
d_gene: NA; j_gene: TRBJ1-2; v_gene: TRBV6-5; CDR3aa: ASSSSGQYYGYT
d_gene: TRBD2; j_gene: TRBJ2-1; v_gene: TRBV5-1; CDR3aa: ASSTRQAGVFYNEQF
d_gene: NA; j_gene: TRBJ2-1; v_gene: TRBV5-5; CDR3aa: ASSLTVTGGEQF
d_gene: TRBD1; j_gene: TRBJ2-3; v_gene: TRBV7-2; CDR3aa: ASSFDRVTQY
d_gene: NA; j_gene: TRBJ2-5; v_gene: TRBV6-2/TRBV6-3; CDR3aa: ASSLKGTQY